Listed below are T cell receptor beta chains from one sample, sequenced in a study of T cell responses to AZD1222 COVID-19 vaccine. Some clones are missing from TCRdb's copy, which holds only in-frame ones; the method was immunoSEQ multiplex PCR. The sample carries more than 30,000 clones, 85% to 90% recorded once. The specimen comprised peripheral blood, sampled 28 days after the second AZD1222 dose. Receptor source: an adult who received the AZD1222 COVID-19 vaccine. Each CDR3 is given with its conserved first and last residue. A D gene is named only where the DNA matches it firmly. Clone size is not always given. Where it is, it says once, few, many or a class for expanded clones.

V: TRBV7-2
J: TRBJ2-7
size: .
D: .
DNA: TGTGCCAGCAGCTTAGGGCGAGAGTACGAGCAGTACTTC
CDR3: CASSLGREYEQYF

V: TRBV5-4
J: TRBJ1-2
size: .
D: .
DNA: TGTGCCAGCAGCTTTGTGGTGGGATCGGGTAACTATGGCTACACCTTC
CDR3: CASSFVVGSGNYGYTF

V: TRBV3-1/TRBV3-2
J: TRBJ2-7
size: .
D: .
DNA: TGTGCCAGCAGTCCACCTTACGAGCAGTACTTC
CDR3: CASSPPYEQYF

V: TRBV18
J: TRBJ2-7
size: .
D: .
DNA: TGTGCCAGCTCCAGGGACCTCTCTGGGGTCGAGCAGTACTTC
CDR3: CASSRDLSGVEQYF

V: TRBV10-2
J: TRBJ2-1
size: few
D: .
DNA: TGCGCCAGCAATAATAAAGACCCTAAATTTTACAATGAGCAGTTCTTC
CDR3: CASNNKDPKFYNEQFF

V: TRBV3-1/TRBV3-2
J: TRBJ1-3
size: once
D: .
DNA: TGTGCCAGCAGCCAGGGAGGGTCTGGAAACACCATATATTTT
CDR3: CASSQGGSGNTIYF

V: TRBV5-6
J: TRBJ1-2
size: .
D: .
DNA: TGTGCCAGCAGCTTGGCCAGCAACTATGGCTACACCTTC
CDR3: CASSLASNYGYTF

V: TRBV7-8
J: TRBJ1-3
size: .
D: .
DNA: TGTGCCAGCAGCTTAGGCCAGTTGGGGGTGACCCTCCTCTCTGGAAACACCATATATTTT
CDR3: CASSLGQLGVTLLSGNTIYF

V: TRBV7-3
J: TRBJ2-6
size: .
D: .
DNA: TGTGCCAGCAGCTTAGCTGGGGCCAACGTCCTGACTTTC
CDR3: CASSLAGANVLTF

V: TRBV14
J: TRBJ1-2
size: once
D: .
DNA: TGTGCCAGCAGCCAAGGAACAGGGCGTAACTATGGCTACACCTTC
CDR3: CASSQGTGRNYGYTF

V: TRBV7-3
J: TRBJ2-5
size: once
D: .
DNA: TGTGCCAGCAGCTTAAATGGGGCAGGGCTTAGGGAGACCCAGTACTTC
CDR3: CASSLNGAGLRETQYF

V: TRBV3-1/TRBV3-2
J: TRBJ1-1
size: .
D: .
DNA: TGTGCCAGCAGCTTAGGACCCTTAGAAGCTTTCTTT
CDR3: CASSLGPLEAFF

V: TRBV24-1
J: TRBJ2-5
size: .
D: TRBD1
DNA: TGTGCCACCAGTGATTTCCCGAAAACAGGGGGCTGGGAGACCCAGTACTTC
CDR3: CATSDFPKTGGWETQYF

V: TRBV30
J: TRBJ1-2
size: .
D: .
DNA: TGTGCCTGGAGTACTATGAGGGGAAGAGGCTATGGCTACACCTTC
CDR3: CAWSTMRGRGYGYTF

V: TRBV18
J: TRBJ2-2
size: .
D: .
DNA: TGTGCCAGCTCACCACCTTCTCTGACCGGGGAGCTGTTTTTT
CDR3: CASSPPSLTGELFF

V: TRBV10-3
J: TRBJ2-2
size: .
D: TRBD2
DNA: TGTGCCATCAGCCAAGCTGGACTAGCGGGGAACACCGGGGAGCTGTTTTTT
CDR3: CAISQAGLAGNTGELFF

V: TRBV28
J: TRBJ2-4
size: .
D: TRBD2
DNA: TGTGCCAGCAGTAGCGGGGGGGCGGGAGAAAACATTCAGTACTTC
CDR3: CASSSGGAGENIQYF

V: TRBV28
J: TRBJ1-1
size: once
D: TRBD1
DNA: TGTGCCAGCAGTTATCGAGGGGGACAGGGGGGAGCTTTCTTT
CDR3: CASSYRGGQGGAFF

V: TRBV6-2/TRBV6-3
J: TRBJ2-1
size: .
D: TRBD2
DNA: TGTGCCAGCAGTCCAAGGACTAGCGGGGGAAGGTTATTGAGTGAGCAGTTCTTC
CDR3: CASSPRTSGGRLLSEQFF

V: TRBV7-2
J: TRBJ2-1
size: .
D: .
DNA: TGTGCCAGCAGCTTTGCGCGGAATGAGCAGTTCTTC
CDR3: CASSFARNEQFF

V: TRBV7-3
J: TRBJ2-5
size: .
D: TRBD2
DNA: TGTGCCACGGGGGGAGGACTCGAGACCCAGTACTTC
CDR3: CATGGGLETQYF

V: TRBV2
J: TRBJ2-7
size: .
D: .
DNA: TGTGCCAGCAGTGCTAGAAGCTACGAGCAGTACTTC
CDR3: CASSARSYEQYF

V: TRBV14
J: TRBJ1-1
size: few
D: .
DNA: TGTGCCACCAGGGGGAACACTGAAGCTTTCTTT
CDR3: CATRGNTEAFF

V: TRBV19
J: TRBJ2-3
size: .
D: TRBD1
DNA: TGTGCCAGTAGTACAATCGGACAGGGGGCGGCAGATACGCAGTATTTT
CDR3: CASSTIGQGAADTQYF

V: TRBV4-3
J: TRBJ2-7
size: .
D: .
DNA: TGCGCCAGCAGCCAAGGCCCAGCGGGCCAGCTACCCAGCTACGAGCAGTACTTC
CDR3: CASSQGPAGQLPSYEQYF

V: TRBV6-2/TRBV6-3
J: TRBJ2-3
size: once
D: .
DNA: TGTGCCAGCAGTTCAATTCAGGGTATATCCACAGATACGCAGTATTTT
CDR3: CASSSIQGISTDTQYF

V: TRBV14
J: TRBJ2-1
size: .
D: TRBD2
DNA: TGTGCCAGCTTCCCAGGGACTAGCGGGTTCAATGAGCAGTTCTTC
CDR3: CASFPGTSGFNEQFF

V: TRBV27
J: TRBJ2-7
size: .
D: .
DNA: TGTGCCAGCAGACGTGGGGCTTCGTACGAGCAGTACTTC
CDR3: CASRRGASYEQYF

V: TRBV4-3
J: TRBJ1-1
size: few
D: .
DNA: TGCGCCAGCAGCCAAAGGAAAGGGATGAACACTGAAGCTTTCTTT
CDR3: CASSQRKGMNTEAFF

V: TRBV4-2
J: TRBJ2-3
size: .
D: .
DNA: TGTGCCAGCAGCCAGGAAAATACGCAGTATTTT
CDR3: CASSQENTQYF

V: TRBV5-1
J: TRBJ2-7
size: once
D: .
DNA: TGCGCCAGCAGCTTGGCCATTCAGGAGCCCTACGAGCAGTACTTC
CDR3: CASSLAIQEPYEQYF

V: TRBV7-2
J: TRBJ1-2
size: .
D: TRBD1
DNA: TGTGCCAGCAGAACTTACGCGCAGGGGGAGGGCTATGGCTACACCTTC
CDR3: CASRTYAQGEGYGYTF

V: TRBV6-5
J: TRBJ1-1
size: .
D: .
DNA: TGTGCCAGCAGACGCACGGTGGACACTGAAGCTTTCTTT
CDR3: CASRRTVDTEAFF

V: TRBV27
J: TRBJ2-1
size: .
D: TRBD2
DNA: TGTGCCAGCAGTCTCCTGGCCAGCGGGGGGATCGATGAGCAGTTCTTC
CDR3: CASSLLASGGIDEQFF

V: TRBV4-2
J: TRBJ2-3
size: .
D: .
DNA: TGTGCCAGCAGCCAAGTGGGCGGGACAGGCACAGATACGCAGTATTTT
CDR3: CASSQVGGTGTDTQYF

V: TRBV27
J: TRBJ1-1
size: .
D: .
DNA: TGTGCCAGCAGTTTACCGGGGAGCACTGAAGCTTTCTTT
CDR3: CASSLPGSTEAFF

V: TRBV5-6
J: TRBJ1-1
size: .
D: .
DNA: TGTGCCAGCAGCTTGGCTCCCCGGCCGGGCACTGAAGCTTTCTTT
CDR3: CASSLAPRPGTEAFF

V: TRBV7-2
J: TRBJ2-2
size: .
D: .
DNA: TGTGCCAGCAGCTTAGGGGTTAACACCGGGGAGCTGTTTTTT
CDR3: CASSLGVNTGELFF

V: TRBV9
J: TRBJ2-2
size: .
D: TRBD1
DNA: TGTGCCAGCCGAGGGGGCCCCGGGGAGCTGTTTTTT
CDR3: CASRGGPGELFF

V: TRBV5-8
J: TRBJ2-1
size: few
D: .
DNA: TGTGCCAGCAGCTTGGGGGGATTCTATGAGCAGTTCTTC
CDR3: CASSLGGFYEQFF

V: TRBV6-5
J: TRBJ1-2
size: .
D: .
DNA: TGTGCCAGCAGTCGCAATATGGCCTATGGCTACACCTTC
CDR3: CASSRNMAYGYTF

V: TRBV7-8
J: TRBJ2-7
size: .
D: .
DNA: TGTGCCAGCAGCTTAGCGCTTCGCGGACGCTCCTACGAGCAGTACTTC
CDR3: CASSLALRGRSYEQYF

V: TRBV19
J: TRBJ2-1
size: .
D: .
DNA: TGTGCCAGTAGTATAGCACCCAGGGCGGCTGAGCAGTTCTTC
CDR3: CASSIAPRAAEQFF

V: TRBV28
J: TRBJ1-2
size: .
D: TRBD1
DNA: TGTGCCAGCAGTAGACACAGGGGGCAAGGCTATGGCTACACCTTC
CDR3: CASSRHRGQGYGYTF

V: TRBV19
J: TRBJ1-5
size: .
D: .
DNA: TGTGCCAGTAGTATCTCGCCCCAGCATTTT
CDR3: CASSISPQHF

V: TRBV24-1
J: TRBJ2-2
size: .
D: TRBD1
DNA: TGTGCCACCAGTGACAACACCCCCGGGACAGGCCCCCCATTGTTTTTT
CDR3: CATSDNTPGTGPPLFF

V: TRBV9
J: TRBJ1-1
size: .
D: .
DNA: TGTGCCAGCAGCGTAGGAGCGATGAACACTGAAGCTTTCTTT
CDR3: CASSVGAMNTEAFF

V: TRBV4-1
J: TRBJ1-4
size: .
D: .
DNA: TGCGCCAGCAGCCTACAGACAGCTCGGTATGAAAAACTGTTTTTT
CDR3: CASSLQTARYEKLFF

V: TRBV19
J: TRBJ2-2
size: once
D: .
DNA: TGTGCCAGTGCGGATCCGAACACCGGGGAGCTGTTTTTT
CDR3: CASADPNTGELFF

V: TRBV7-9
J: TRBJ2-1
size: few
D: .
DNA: TGTGCCGGGGGTTACAATGAGCAGTTCTTC
CDR3: CAGGYNEQFF

V: TRBV6-2/TRBV6-3
J: TRBJ2-1
size: .
D: .
DNA: TGTGCCAGCAGTTCACAACTAGCCCACCCTGGCAATGAGCAGTTCTTC
CDR3: CASSSQLAHPGNEQFF

V: TRBV18
J: TRBJ1-4
size: .
D: .
DNA: TGTGCCAGCTCACTACGGACAGTGCAAAGTGCAACTAATGAAAAACTGTTTTTT
CDR3: CASSLRTVQSATNEKLFF

V: TRBV18
J: TRBJ1-2
size: .
D: .
DNA: TGTGCCAGCTCAGAGACAGTTACTCAAGCTAACTATGGCTACACCTTC
CDR3: CASSETVTQANYGYTF

V: TRBV28
J: TRBJ2-7
size: .
D: .
DNA: TGTGCCAGCAGTTTGGGCGGCTACGAGCAGTACTTC
CDR3: CASSLGGYEQYF

V: TRBV7-3
J: TRBJ1-2
size: .
D: TRBD1
DNA: TGTGCCAGCAGCTTAACCGGGACAGGGAAGGGCTACACCTTC
CDR3: CASSLTGTGKGYTF